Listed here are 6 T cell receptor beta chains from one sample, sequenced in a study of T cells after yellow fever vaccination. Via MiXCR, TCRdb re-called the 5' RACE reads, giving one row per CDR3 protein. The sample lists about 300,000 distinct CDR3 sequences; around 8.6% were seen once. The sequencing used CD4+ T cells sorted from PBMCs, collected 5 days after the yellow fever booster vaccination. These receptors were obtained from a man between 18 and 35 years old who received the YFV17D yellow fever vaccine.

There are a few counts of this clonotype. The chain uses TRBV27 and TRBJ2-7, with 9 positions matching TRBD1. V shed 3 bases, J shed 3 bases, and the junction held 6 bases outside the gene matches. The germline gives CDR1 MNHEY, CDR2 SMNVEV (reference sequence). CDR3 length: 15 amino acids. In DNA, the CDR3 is TGTGCCAGCAGTTTTTGGGACAGGGTAGGCTACGAGCAGTACGTC. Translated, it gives CASSFWDRVGYEQYV.

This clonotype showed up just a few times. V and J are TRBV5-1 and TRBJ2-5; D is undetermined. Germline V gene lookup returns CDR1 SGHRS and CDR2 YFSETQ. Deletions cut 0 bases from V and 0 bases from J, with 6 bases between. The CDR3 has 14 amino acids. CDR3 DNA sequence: TGCGCCAGCAGCTTGGTGAACAACCAAGAGACCCAGTACTTC. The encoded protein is CASSLVNNQETQYF.

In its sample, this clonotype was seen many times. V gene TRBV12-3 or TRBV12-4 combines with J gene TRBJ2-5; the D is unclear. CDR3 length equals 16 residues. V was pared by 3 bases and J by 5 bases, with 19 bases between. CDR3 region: CASSLMGTQWWETQYF. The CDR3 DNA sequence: TGTGCCAGCAGTTTGATGGGAACCCAGTGGTGGGAGACCCAGTACTTC.

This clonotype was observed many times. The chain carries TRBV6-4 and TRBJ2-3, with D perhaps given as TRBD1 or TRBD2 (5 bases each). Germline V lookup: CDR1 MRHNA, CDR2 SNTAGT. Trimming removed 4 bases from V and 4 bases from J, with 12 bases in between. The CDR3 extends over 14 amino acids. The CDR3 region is CASSVGQGADTQYF. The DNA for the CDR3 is TGTGCCAGCAGTGTTGGCCAGGGAGCAGATACGCAGTATTTT.

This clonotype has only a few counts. CDR3 DNA sequence: TGTGCCAGCTCACCGGAGGCAGGTTATAGTCAGCCCCAGCATTTT. It yields the protein CASSPEAGYSQPQHF. The chain recombines TRBV18 with TRBJ1-5; D call uncertain. The CDR3 has 15 residues. CDR1 and CDR2 (germline): KGHSH, LQKENI. The V end was cut by 3 bases, the J end by 6 bases, with 15 bases between.

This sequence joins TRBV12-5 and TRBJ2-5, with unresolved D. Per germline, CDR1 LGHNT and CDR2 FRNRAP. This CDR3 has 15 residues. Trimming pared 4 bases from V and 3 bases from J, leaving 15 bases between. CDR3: CASGSPQSGKETQYF. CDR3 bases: TGTGCTAGTGGTTCCCCTCAAAGTGGAAAAGAGACCCAGTACTTC.